This is a list of T cell receptor beta chains from one sample in a study of cytomegalovirus exposure and HLA in healthy donors. The data were produced by immunoSEQ multiplex PCR, yet TCRdb's version contains in-frame clones alone and is incomplete. The top ten hold roughly 11% of the sample, which has roughly 82,000 clones, approximately 72% seen once. Source material: PBMCs. These receptor sequences come from a woman in her forties in good health and CMV-seropositive. Both conserved end residues are part of each CDR3. The D gene is left open where the match is weak. Not all rows give a size; the values are once, few, many and, for expanded clones, a class.

v_call	d_call	clone_size	j_call	cdr3_aa	cdr3_nt
TRBV4-1	TRBD2	NA	TRBJ2-1	CASSTQTGGPGEQFF	TGCGCCAGCAGCACCCAGACGGGGGGGCCAGGAGAGCAGTTCTTC
TRBV30	NA	NA	TRBJ1-3	CAWRGTPSSGNTIYF	TGTGCCTGGAGGGGGACACCCAGCTCTGGAAACACCATATATTTT
TRBV7-9	TRBD1	NA	TRBJ2-7	CASSPDRDGYVYEQYF	TGTGCCAGCAGCCCAGACAGGGATGGGTACGTGTACGAGCAGTACTTC
TRBV7-9	TRBD1	NA	TRBJ1-2	CASRRDSSFYGYTF	TGTGCCAGCCGAAGGGACAGTAGTTTCTATGGCTACACCTTC
TRBV30	NA	NA	TRBJ1-1	CAWNLGTGGAFF	TGTGCCTGGAACCTGGGGACCGGAGGGGCTTTCTTT
TRBV21-1	NA	NA	TRBJ2-7	CASSNRDRGYEQYF	TGTGCCAGCAGCAACAGGGACAGGGGCTACGAGCAGTACTTC
TRBV7-9	NA	few	TRBJ1-1	CASSSTVNTEAFF	TGTGCCAGCAGCTCGACAGTTAACACTGAAGCTTTCTTT
TRBV2	NA	once	TRBJ2-3	CASTPLVADTQYF	TGTGCCAGCACCCCCCTAGTCGCAGATACGCAGTATTTT
TRBV6-6	TRBD1	NA	TRBJ1-4	CASSQEGGGGNEKLFF	TGTGCCAGCAGCCAAGAAGGGGGCGGCGGTAATGAAAAACTGTTTTTT
TRBV2	TRBD1	NA	TRBJ2-5	CASKGDRAYETQYF	TGTGCCAGCAAAGGGGACAGGGCTTACGAGACCCAGTACTTC
TRBV30	NA	NA	TRBJ1-2	CAWSALGNCGYTF	TGTGCCTGGAGTGCCCTCGGGAACTGTGGCTACACCTTC
TRBV7-9	NA	NA	TRBJ2-7	CASSSQGVYYEQYF	TGTGCCAGCAGCTCCCAAGGAGTCTACTACGAGCAGTACTTC
TRBV27	TRBD2	NA	TRBJ2-6	CASSPLGLAGPAGANVLTF	TGTGCCAGCAGTCCCCTCGGACTAGCGGGTCCTGCTGGGGCCAACGTCCTGACTTTC
TRBV5-1	NA	NA	TRBJ1-2	CASSSGDILNYGYTF	TGCGCCAGCAGCTCCGGGGATATCCTTAACTATGGCTACACCTTC
TRBV25-1	TRBD2	NA	TRBJ2-7	CASRPGGVSYEQYF	TGTGCCAGCAGGCCCGGGGGGGTATCCTACGAGCAGTACTTC
TRBV7-2	NA	NA	TRBJ1-1	CASSYQGVGTEAFF	TGTGCCAGCAGCTACCAAGGGGTGGGAACTGAAGCTTTCTTT
TRBV10-2	NA	NA	TRBJ1-1	CASSAGANTEAFF	TGCGCCAGCAGTGCAGGGGCGAACACTGAAGCTTTCTTT
TRBV10-2	TRBD1	once	TRBJ2-7	CASRAGTANYEQYF	TGCGCCAGCAGGGCCGGGACAGCGAATTACGAGCAGTACTTC
TRBV2	NA	NA	TRBJ1-3	CASSGQMGSGNTIYF	TGTGCCAGCAGTGGACAGATGGGCTCTGGAAACACCATATATTTT
TRBV5-6	TRBD1	NA	TRBJ2-6	CASSLRTGPSSGANVLTF	TGTGCCAGCAGCTTACGGACAGGGCCGAGCTCTGGGGCCAACGTCCTGACTTTC
TRBV29-1	NA	NA	TRBJ2-5	CSTEPQGAGETQYF	TGCAGCACCGAACCCCAAGGGGCCGGGGAGACCCAGTACTTC
TRBV6-5	NA	NA	TRBJ1-3	CASSYLGHTSGNTIYF	TGTGCCAGCAGTTACCTGGGACATACCTCTGGAAACACCATATATTTT
TRBV7-9	TRBD2	NA	TRBJ2-7	CASSLTSGSDEQYF	TGTGCCAGCAGCTTGACTAGCGGGAGCGACGAGCAGTACTTC
TRBV25-1	TRBD1	NA	TRBJ2-5	CASSNTGGGWETQYF	TGTGCCAGCAGTAATACAGGGGGCGGGTGGGAGACCCAGTACTTC
TRBV19	NA	NA	TRBJ1-5	CASSIWGEAEYQPQHF	TGTGCCAGTAGTATATGGGGCGAGGCGGAGTATCAGCCCCAGCATTTT
TRBV4-1	TRBD1	NA	TRBJ1-1	CASSSPGQANTEAFF	TGTGCCAGCAGCTCACCGGGACAGGCAAACACTGAAGCTTTCTTT
TRBV5-1	NA	NA	TRBJ1-1	CASSLQGWSTEAFF	TGCGCCAGCAGCTTGCAGGGATGGAGCACTGAAGCTTTCTTT
TRBV19	NA	NA	TRBJ1-2	CASRSSRVLGYTF	TGTGCCAGTAGATCCTCGCGGGTTTTGGGCTACACCTTC
TRBV6-5	TRBD1	NA	TRBJ1-5	CASRPDRARNQPQHF	TGTGCCAGCAGACCCGACAGGGCCCGCAATCAGCCCCAGCATTTT
TRBV5-1	NA	NA	TRBJ1-1	CASSLEGRGTEAFF	TGCGCCAGCAGCTTGGAAGGCCGGGGCACTGAAGCTTTCTTT
TRBV4-3	TRBD2	NA	TRBJ2-5	CASSQVLGGEGETQYF	TGCGCCAGCAGCCAAGTCCTCGGCGGGGAGGGAGAGACCCAGTACTTC
TRBV4-1	TRBD2	once	TRBJ2-3	CASSQDIAGGQDTQYF	TGCGCCAGCAGCCAAGATATAGCGGGGGGGCAGGATACGCAGTATTTT
TRBV7-9	NA	NA	TRBJ1-6	CASSSGGYNSPLHF	TGTGCCAGCAGCTCGGGAGGCTATAATTCACCCCTCCACTTT
TRBV6-5	NA	NA	TRBJ1-1	CASSYSRTYDTEAFF	TGTGCCAGCAGTTACTCGAGGACATATGACACTGAAGCTTTCTTT
TRBV28	NA	NA	TRBJ2-7	CASSRTEGYEQYF	TGTGCCAGCAGTCGGACTGAAGGCTACGAGCAGTACTTC
TRBV5-1	TRBD2	few	TRBJ2-7	CASSLASGREGIHEQYF	TGCGCCAGCAGCTTGGCCTCGGGCAGGGAGGGTATCCACGAGCAGTACTTC
TRBV7-8	TRBD1	NA	TRBJ1-2	CASSLTTGGEGNYGYTF	TGTGCCAGCAGCTTAACAACAGGGGGCGAGGGGAACTATGGCTACACCTTC
TRBV27	NA	few	TRBJ2-7	CASSLRGSKGAYEQYF	TGTGCCAGCAGTTTAAGGGGTTCAAAGGGGGCCTACGAGCAGTACTTC
TRBV7-9	NA	NA	TRBJ2-2	CASSSGQPSNTGELFF	TGTGCCAGCAGCTCCGGACAGCCCTCGAACACCGGGGAGCTGTTTTTT
TRBV19	TRBD2	NA	TRBJ2-1	CASSKATGLAGGQYSEQFF	TGTGCCAGTAGTAAAGCGACAGGACTAGCGGGGGGGCAGTATAGTGAGCAGTTCTTC
TRBV5-1	NA	once	TRBJ1-1	CASSLLTGSTEAFF	TGCGCCAGCAGCTTACTAACGGGAAGCACTGAAGCTTTCTTT
TRBV6-6	TRBD2	NA	TRBJ2-7	CASSLAGGSSYEQYF	TGTGCCAGCAGTCTAGCGGGAGGCAGCTCCTACGAGCAGTACTTC
TRBV9	NA	NA	TRBJ1-2	CASSVEVGGGYGYTF	TGTGCCAGCAGCGTAGAGGTAGGGGGTGGCTATGGCTACACCTTC
TRBV6-5	NA	few	TRBJ2-5	CASRPGVGGETQYF	TGTGCCAGCAGGCCCGGGGTCGGTGGAGAGACCCAGTACTTC